These 2 T cell receptor beta chains came from one sample sequenced in a study of regulatory T cells in long-lasting Graves disease. According to the study, TCR beta libraries were built with iRepertoire HTBI primers and CDR3-region Arm-PCR. TCRdb called the multiplex PCR reads again in MiXCR, with one record for every CDR3 protein. The sample includes 350,000 to 450,000 distinct CDR3 sequences, about 15% seen only once; the top ten take around 15%. Regarding time point: newly diagnosed GD, antithyroid drugs for less than 3 months. The TCR library was prepared using RNA isolated from PBMCs. This same sample was also part of a study on T cells in Graves' hyperthyroidism and ophthalmopathy.

Source: peripheral blood mononuclear cells (PBMCs), taken at new diagnosis, from a patient treated with antithyroid drugs. These receptors came from a woman aged 30 to 39 with Graves disease.

This clonotype was counted many times. The rearrangement joins TRBV10-2 to TRBJ1-6; D possibly corresponds to TRBD1 (6 bases). The CDR3 covers 14 residues. The ends were cut back, 5 bases at V and 5 bases at J, with 10 bases in the middle. The germline CDR1 and CDR2 sequences are WSHSY and SAAADI. DNA for the CDR3: TGCGCCAGCAGTCCCGACAGGCATAATTCACCCCTCCACTTT. Protein product: CASSPDRHNSPLHF.

The chain links TRBV29-1 to TRBJ2-1, with D unclear. The CDR3 is 11 residues long. Trimming pared 5 bases from V and 4 bases from J, leaving 6 bases between. Germline V gene lookup returns CDR1 SQVTM and CDR2 ANQGSEA. CDR3 loop: CSVPRYNEQFF. The CDR3 bases are TGCAGCGTTCCCCGGTACAATGAGCAGTTCTTC.